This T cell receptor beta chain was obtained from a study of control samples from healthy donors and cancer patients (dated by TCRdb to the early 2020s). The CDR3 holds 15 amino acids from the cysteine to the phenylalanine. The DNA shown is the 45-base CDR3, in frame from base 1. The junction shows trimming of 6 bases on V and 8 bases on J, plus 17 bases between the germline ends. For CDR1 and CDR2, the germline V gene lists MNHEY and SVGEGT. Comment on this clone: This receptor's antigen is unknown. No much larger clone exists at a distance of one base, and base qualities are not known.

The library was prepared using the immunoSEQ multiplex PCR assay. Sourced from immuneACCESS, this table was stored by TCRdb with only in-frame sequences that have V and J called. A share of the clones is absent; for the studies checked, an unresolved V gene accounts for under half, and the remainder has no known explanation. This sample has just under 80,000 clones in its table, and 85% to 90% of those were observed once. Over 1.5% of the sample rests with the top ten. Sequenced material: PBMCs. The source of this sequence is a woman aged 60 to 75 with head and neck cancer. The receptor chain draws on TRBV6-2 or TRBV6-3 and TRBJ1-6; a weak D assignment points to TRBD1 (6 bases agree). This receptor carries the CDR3 CASSAGAPSHSPLHF. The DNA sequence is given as TGTGCCAGCAGCGCAGGGGCCCCCTCCCATTCACCCCTCCACTTT.